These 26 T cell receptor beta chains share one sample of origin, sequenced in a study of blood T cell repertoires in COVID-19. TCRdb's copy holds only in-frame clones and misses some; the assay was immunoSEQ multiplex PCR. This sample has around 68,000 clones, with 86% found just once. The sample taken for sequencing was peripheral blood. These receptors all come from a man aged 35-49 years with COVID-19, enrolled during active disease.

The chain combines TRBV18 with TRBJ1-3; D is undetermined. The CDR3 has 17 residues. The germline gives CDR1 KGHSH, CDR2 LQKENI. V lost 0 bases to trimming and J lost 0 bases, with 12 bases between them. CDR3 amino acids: CASSPPGRLASGNTIYF. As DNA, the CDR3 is TGTGCCAGCTCACCACCGGGCAGACTAGCCTCTGGAAACACCATATATTTT.

In DNA, the CDR3 is TGTGCCAGCAGTCCCGGGACTACCTACAATGAGCAGTTCTTC. Translating it yields CASSPGTTYNEQFF. The J gene is TRBJ2-1, the V gene TRBV6-4; TRBD2 matches 7 bases. Germline V gene sequence: CDR1 MRHNA, CDR2 SNTAGT. V lost 5 bases to trimming and J lost 2 bases; unmatched junction nucleotides: 3. The CDR3 loop spans 14 amino acids.

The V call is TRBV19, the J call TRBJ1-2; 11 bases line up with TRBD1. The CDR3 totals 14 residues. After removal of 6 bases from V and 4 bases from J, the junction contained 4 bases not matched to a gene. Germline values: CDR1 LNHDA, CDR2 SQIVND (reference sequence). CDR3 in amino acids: CASRPGQGVYGYTF. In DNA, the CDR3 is TGTGCCAGTAGGCCGGGACAGGGGGTCTATGGCTACACCTTC. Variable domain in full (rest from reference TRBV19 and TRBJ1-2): DGGITQSPKYLFRKEGQNVTLSCEQNLNHDAMYWYRQDPGQGLRLIYYSQIVNDFQKGDIAEGYSVSREKKESFPLTVTSAQKNPTAFYLCASRPGQGVYGYTFGSGTRLTVV.

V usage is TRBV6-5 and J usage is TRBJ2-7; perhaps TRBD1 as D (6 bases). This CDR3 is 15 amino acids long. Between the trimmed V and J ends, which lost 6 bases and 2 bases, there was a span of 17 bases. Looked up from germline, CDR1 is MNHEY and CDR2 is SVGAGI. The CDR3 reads CASRPDRTPAYEQYF. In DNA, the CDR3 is TGTGCCAGCAGGCCTGACAGGACCCCTGCCTACGAGCAGTACTTC.

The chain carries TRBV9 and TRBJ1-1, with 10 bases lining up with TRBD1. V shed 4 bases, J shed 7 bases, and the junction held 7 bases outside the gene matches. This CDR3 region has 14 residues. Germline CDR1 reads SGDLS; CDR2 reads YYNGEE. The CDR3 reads CASSTGQGKDEAFF. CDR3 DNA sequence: TGTGCCAGCAGCACGGGACAGGGGAAGGATGAAGCTTTCTTT. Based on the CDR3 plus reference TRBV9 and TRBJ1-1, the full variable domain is DSGVTQTPKHLITATGQRVTLRCSPRSGDLSVYWYQQSLDQGLQFLIQYYNGEERAKGNILERFSAQQFPDLHSELNLSSLELGDSALYFCASSTGQGKDEAFFGQGTRLTVV.

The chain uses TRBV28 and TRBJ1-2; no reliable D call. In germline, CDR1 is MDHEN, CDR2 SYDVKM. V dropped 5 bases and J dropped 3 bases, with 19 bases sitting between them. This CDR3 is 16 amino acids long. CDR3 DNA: TGTGCCAGCAGTCCTCTTCAGACATCACGCGACTATGGCTACACCTTC. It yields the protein CASSPLQTSRDYGYTF.

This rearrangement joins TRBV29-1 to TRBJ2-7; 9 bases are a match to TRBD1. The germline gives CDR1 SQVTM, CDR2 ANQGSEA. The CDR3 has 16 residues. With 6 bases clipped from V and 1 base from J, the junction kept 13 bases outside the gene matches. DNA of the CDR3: TGCAGCGTCGTCCCGGGACAGGGTATAGCGTCCTACGAGCAGTACTTC. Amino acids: CSVVPGQGIASYEQYF.

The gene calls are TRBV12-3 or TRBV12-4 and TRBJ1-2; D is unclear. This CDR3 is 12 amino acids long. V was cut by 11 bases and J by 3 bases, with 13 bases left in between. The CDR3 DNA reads TGTGCCGTGTCGGTTTACGACTATGGCTACACCTTC. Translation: CAVSVYDYGYTF.

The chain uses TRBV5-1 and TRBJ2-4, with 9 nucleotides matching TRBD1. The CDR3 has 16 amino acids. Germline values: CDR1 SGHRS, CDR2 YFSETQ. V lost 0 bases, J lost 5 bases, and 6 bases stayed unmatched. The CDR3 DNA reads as TGCGCCAGCAGCTTGGGTGGGACAGGGTACGAAAACATTCAGTACTTC. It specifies CASSLGGTGYENIQYF.

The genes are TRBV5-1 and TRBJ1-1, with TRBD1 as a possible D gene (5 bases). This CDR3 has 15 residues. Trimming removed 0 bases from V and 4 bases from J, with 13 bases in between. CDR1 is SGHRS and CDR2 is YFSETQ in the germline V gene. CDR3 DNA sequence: TGCGCCAGCAGCTTGGTAGGGGTCCAGGGCACTGAAGCTTTCTTT. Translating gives CASSLVGVQGTEAFF.

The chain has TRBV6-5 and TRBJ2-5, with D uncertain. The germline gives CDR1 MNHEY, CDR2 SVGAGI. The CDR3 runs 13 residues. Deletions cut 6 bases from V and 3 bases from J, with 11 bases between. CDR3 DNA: TGTGCCAGCAGGCCTAGTCTCGAAGAGACCCAGTACTTC. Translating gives CASRPSLEETQYF.

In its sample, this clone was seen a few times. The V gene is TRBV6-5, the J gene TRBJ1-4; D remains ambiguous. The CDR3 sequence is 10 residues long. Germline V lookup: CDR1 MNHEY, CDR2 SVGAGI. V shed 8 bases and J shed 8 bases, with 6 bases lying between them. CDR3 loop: CASGAEKLFF. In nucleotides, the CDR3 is TGTGCCAGCGGAGCCGAAAAACTGTTTTTT.

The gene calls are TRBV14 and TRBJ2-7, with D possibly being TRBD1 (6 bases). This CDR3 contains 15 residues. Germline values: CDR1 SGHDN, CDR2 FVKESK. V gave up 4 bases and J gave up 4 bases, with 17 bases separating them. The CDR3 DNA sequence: TGTGCCAGCAGCCGGCTAGGTAGGGGGACGTACGAGCAGTACTTC. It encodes CASSRLGRGTYEQYF.

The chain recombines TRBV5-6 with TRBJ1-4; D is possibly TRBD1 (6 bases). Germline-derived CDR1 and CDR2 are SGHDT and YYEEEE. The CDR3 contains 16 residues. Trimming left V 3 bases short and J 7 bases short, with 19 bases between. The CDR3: CASSSTKTGRGEKLFF. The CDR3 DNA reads TGTGCCAGCAGCTCCACTAAGACAGGCCGGGGTGAAAAACTGTTTTTT.

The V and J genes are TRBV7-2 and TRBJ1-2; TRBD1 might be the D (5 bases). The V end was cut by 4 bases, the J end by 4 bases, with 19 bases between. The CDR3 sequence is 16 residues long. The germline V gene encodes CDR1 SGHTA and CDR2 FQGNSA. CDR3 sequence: CASSSRGDGRSYGYTF. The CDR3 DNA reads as TGTGCCAGCAGCTCCCGGGGGGACGGAAGGTCCTATGGCTACACCTTC. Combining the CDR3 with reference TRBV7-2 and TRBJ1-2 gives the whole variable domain GAGVSQSPSNKVTEKGKDVELRCDPISGHTALYWYRQSLGQGLEFLIYFQGNSAPDKSGLPSDRFSAERTGGSVSTLTIQRTQQEDSAVYLCASSSRGDGRSYGYTFGSGTRLTVV.

The CDR3 region is CASSAGRRTDTQYF. CDR3 in DNA: TGTGCCAGCAGTGCGGGGCGCCGGACAGATACGCAGTATTTT. The V call is TRBV27, the J call TRBJ2-3, with a weak D call TRBD2 (6 bases). Germline CDR1 and CDR2: MNHEY and SMNVEV (reference sequence). This CDR3 spans 14 amino acids. Trimming left V 5 bases short and J 3 bases short, with 12 bases between.

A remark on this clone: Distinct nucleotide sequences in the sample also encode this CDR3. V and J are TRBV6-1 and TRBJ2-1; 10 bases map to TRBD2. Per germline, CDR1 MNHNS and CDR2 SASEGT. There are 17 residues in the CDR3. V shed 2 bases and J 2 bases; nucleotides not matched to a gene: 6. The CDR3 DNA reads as TGTGCCAGCAGTGAACTCCTAGCGGGGGACCCCTACAATGAGCAGTTCTTC. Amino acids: CASSELLAGDPYNEQFF.

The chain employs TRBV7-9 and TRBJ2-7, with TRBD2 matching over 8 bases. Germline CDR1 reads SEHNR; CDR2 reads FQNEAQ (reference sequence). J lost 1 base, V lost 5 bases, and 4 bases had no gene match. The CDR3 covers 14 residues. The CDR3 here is CASSPRGGSYEQYF. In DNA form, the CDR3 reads TGTGCCAGCAGCCCCCGGGGGGGGTCCTACGAGCAGTACTTC.

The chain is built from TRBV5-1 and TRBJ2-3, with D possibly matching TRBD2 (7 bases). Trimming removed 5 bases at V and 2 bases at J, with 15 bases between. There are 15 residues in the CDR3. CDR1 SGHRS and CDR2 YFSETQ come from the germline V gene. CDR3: CASRLTGGHTDTQYF. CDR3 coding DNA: TGCGCCAGCAGACTAACGGGGGGACACACAGATACGCAGTATTTT.

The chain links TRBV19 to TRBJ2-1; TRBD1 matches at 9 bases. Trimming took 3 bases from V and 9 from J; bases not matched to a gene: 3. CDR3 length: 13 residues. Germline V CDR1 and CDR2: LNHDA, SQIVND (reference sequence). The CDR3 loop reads CASSMTGGSEQFF. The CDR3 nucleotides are TGTGCCAGTAGTATGACAGGGGGGAGTGAGCAGTTCTTC.

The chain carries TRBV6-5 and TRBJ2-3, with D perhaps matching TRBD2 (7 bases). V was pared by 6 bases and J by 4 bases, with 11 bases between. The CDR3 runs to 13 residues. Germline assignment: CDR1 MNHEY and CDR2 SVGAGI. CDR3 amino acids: CASRRGGADTQYF. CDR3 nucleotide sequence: TGTGCCAGCAGGAGGGGGGGAGCAGATACGCAGTATTTT.

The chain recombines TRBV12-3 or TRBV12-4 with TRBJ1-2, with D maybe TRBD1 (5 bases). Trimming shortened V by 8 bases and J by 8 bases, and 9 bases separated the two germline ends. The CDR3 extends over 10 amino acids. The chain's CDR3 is CASGAGGYTF. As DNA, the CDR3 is TGTGCCAGCGGGGCTGGGGGCTACACCTTC.

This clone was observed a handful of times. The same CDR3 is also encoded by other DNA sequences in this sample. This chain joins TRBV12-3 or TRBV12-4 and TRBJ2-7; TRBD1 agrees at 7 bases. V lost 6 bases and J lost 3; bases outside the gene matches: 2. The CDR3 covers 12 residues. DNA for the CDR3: TGTGCCAGCAGCCCAGGGGGCTACGAGCAGTACTTC. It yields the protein CASSPGGYEQYF.

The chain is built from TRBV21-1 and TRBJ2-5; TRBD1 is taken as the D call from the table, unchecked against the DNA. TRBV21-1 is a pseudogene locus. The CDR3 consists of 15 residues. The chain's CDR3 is CASSAQGGREETQYF. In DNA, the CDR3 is TGTGCCAGCAGCGCTCAGGGGGGAAGGGAAGAGACCCAGTACTTC.

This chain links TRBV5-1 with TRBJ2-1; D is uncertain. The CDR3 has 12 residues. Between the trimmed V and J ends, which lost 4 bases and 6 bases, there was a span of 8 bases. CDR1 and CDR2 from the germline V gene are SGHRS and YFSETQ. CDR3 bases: TGCGCCAGCAGCAAGAGCCGCAATGAGCAGTTCTTC. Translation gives CASSKSRNEQFF.

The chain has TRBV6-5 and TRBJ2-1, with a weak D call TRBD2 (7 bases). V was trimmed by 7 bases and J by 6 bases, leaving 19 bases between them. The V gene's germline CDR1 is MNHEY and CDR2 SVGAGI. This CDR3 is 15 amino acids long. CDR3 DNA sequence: TGTGCCAGCACCGACCGAGGGGGGGCCCCCAATGAGCAGTTCTTC. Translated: CASTDRGGAPNEQFF.